A single sample gave rise to the 6 T cell receptor beta chains below, sequenced in a study of blood T cell repertoires in COVID-19. Repertoires were generated with immunoSEQ multiplex PCR, while TCRdb's copy carries only in-frame clones and drops some. The sample has some 180,000 clones, 79% seen once; the top ten hold roughly 20%. The source material was PBMCs or T cells enriched from blood (not recorded which). These receptors all come from a woman aged 70-85 years in a cohort exposed to, infected with or recovered from COVID-19 (not recorded which).

This clone has a single count. The chain carries TRBV10-3 and TRBJ2-7; 7 bases align to TRBD2. This CDR3 region has 15 residues. CDR1 ENHRY and CDR2 SYGVKD come from the germline V gene. Trimming took 4 bases from V and 2 from J; bases not matched to a gene: 8. CDR3 region: CAISAAGEGAYEQYF. The CDR3 region has the DNA TGTGCCATCAGTGCGGCGGGAGAAGGGGCCTACGAGCAGTACTTC.

In DNA form, the CDR3 reads TGTGCCAGCAGCGCCCCGCGCGGAGACAGGGCGTACAATGAGCAGTTCTTC. Translated, it gives CASSAPRGDRAYNEQFF. This chain uses TRBV28 with TRBJ2-1; 7 bases match TRBD1. The V and J ends lost 6 bases and 4 bases, in that order; junction bases with no gene match: 15. The germline V gene encodes CDR1 MDHEN and CDR2 SYDVKM. The CDR3 is 17 residues long.

The chain has TRBV9 and TRBJ2-1, with TRBD2 identical over 9 bases. Germline CDR1 reads SGDLS; CDR2 reads YYNGEE. J gave up 4 bases and V 4 bases, and 3 bases lay outside the gene matches. The CDR3 contains 14 residues. As DNA, the CDR3 is TGTGCCAGCAGCCCGACTAGCGGTTACAATGAGCAGTTCTTC. It translates to CASSPTSGYNEQFF. The full variable domain, its missing parts supplied by reference TRBV9 and TRBJ2-1, is DSGVTQTPKHLITATGQRVTLRCSPRSGDLSVYWYQQSLDQGLQFLIQYYNGEERAKGNILERFSAQQFPDLHSELNLSSLELGDSALYFCASSPTSGYNEQFFGPGTRLTVL.

In nucleotides, the CDR3 is TGTGCCAGCAGCGGACACACCTACGAGCAGTACTTC. The encoded protein is CASSGHTYEQYF. The chain combines TRBV11-2 with TRBJ2-7; maybe TRBD1 (5 bases). The CDR3 totals 12 residues. The germline V gene has CDR1 SGHAT and CDR2 FQNNGV. V was shortened by 5 bases and J by 2 bases, with 7 bases between the two germline ends. Drawing the rest from reference TRBV11-2 and TRBJ2-7, the complete variable domain is EAGVAQSPRYKIIEKRQSVAFWCNPISGHATLYWYQQILGQGPKLLIQFQNNGVVDDSQLPKDRFSAERLKGVDSTLKIQPAKLEDSAVYLCASSGHTYEQYFGPGTRLTVT.

This CDR3 reads CASSPFRDMANYGYTF. Here the CDR3 DNA reads TGTGCCAGCTCACCATTCAGGGACATGGCTAACTATGGCTACACCTTC. This chain uses TRBV18 with TRBJ1-2, with D possibly matching TRBD1 (6 bases). The CDR3 length is 16 residues. The germline V gene has CDR1 KGHSH and CDR2 LQKENI. Trimming cost V 2 bases and J 0 bases, with 13 bases left between them. The full variable domain, in which reference TRBV18 and TRBJ1-2 provide the parts outside the CDR3, is NAGVMQNPRHLVRRRGQEARLRCSPMKGHSHVYWYRQLPEEGLKFMVYLQKENIIDESGMPKERFSAEFPKEGPSILRIQQVVRGDSAAYFCASSPFRDMANYGYTFGSGTRLTVV.

The chain recombines TRBV18 with TRBJ2-7; 10 bases fit TRBD2. V gave up 4 bases and J gave up 2 bases; unmatched junction bases: 5. This CDR3 is built from 15 residues. Germline CDR1 and CDR2: KGHSH and LQKENI. Written as DNA, the CDR3 is TGTGCCAGCTCACAGACTAGCGGGTCGGCCTACGAGCAGTACTTC. Encoded protein: CASSQTSGSAYEQYF.